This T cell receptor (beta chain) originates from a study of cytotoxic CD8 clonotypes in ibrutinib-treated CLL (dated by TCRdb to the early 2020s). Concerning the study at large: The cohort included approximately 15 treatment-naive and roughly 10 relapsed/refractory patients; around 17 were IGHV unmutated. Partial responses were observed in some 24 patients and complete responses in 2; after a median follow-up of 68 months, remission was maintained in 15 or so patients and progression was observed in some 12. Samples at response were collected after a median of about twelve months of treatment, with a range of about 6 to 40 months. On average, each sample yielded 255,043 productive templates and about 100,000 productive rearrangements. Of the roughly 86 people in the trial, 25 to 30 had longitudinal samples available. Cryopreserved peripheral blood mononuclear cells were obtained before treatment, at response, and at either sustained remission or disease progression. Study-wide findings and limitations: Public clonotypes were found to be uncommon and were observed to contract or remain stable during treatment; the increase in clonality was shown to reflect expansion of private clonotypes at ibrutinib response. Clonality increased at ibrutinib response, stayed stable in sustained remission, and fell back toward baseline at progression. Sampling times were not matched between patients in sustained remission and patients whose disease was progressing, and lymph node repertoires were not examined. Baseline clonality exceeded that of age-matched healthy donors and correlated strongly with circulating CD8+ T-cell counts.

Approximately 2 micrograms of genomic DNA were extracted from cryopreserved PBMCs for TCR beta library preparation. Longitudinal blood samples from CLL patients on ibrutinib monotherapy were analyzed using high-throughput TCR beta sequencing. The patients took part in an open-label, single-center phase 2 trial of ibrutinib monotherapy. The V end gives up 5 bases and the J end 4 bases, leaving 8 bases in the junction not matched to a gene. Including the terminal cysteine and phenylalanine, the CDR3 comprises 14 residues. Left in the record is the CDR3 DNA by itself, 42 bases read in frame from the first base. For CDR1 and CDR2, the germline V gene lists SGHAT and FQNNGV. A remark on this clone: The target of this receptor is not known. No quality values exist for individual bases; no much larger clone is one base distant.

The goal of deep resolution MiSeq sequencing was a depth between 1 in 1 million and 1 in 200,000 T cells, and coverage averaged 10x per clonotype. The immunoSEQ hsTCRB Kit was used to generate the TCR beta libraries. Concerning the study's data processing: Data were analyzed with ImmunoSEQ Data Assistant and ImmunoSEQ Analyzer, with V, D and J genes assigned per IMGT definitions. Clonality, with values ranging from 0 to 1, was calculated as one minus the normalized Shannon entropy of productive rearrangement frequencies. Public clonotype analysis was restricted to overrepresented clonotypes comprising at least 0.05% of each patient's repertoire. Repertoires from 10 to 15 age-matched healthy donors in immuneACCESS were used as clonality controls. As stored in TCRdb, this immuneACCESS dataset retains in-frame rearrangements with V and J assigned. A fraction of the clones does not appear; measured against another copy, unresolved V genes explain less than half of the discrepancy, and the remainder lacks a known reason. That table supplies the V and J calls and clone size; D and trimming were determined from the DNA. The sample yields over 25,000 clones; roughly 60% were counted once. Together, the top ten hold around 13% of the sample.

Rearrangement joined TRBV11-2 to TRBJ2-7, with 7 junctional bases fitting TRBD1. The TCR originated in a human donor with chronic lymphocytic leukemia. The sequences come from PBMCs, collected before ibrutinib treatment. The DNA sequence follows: TGTGCCAGCAGCCCGCCGGGACAGCCGTACGAGCAGTACTTC. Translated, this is CASSPPGQPYEQYF.